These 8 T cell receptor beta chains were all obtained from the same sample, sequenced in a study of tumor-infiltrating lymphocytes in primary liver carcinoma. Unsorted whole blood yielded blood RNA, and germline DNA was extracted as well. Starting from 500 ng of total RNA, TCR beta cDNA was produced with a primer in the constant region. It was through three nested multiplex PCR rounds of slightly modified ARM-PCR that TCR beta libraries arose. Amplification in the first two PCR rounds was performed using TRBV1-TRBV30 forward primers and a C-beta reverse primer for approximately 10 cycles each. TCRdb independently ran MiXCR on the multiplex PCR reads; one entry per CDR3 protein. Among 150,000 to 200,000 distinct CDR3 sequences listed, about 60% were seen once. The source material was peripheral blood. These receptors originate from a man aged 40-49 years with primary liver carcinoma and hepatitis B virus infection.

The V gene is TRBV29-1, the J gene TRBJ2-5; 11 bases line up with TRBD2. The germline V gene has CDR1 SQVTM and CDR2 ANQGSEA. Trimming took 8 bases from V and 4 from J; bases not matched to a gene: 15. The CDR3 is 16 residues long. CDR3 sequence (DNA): TGCAGCACCGTACTAGCGGGAGACCTTAGTGGAGAGACCCAGTACTTC. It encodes CSTVLAGDLSGETQYF.

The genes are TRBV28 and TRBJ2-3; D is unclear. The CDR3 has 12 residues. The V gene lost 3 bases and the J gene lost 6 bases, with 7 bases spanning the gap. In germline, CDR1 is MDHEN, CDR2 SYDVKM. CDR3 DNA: TGTGCCAGCAGTTTTTATACCGATACGCAGTATTTT. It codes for CASSFYTDTQYF.

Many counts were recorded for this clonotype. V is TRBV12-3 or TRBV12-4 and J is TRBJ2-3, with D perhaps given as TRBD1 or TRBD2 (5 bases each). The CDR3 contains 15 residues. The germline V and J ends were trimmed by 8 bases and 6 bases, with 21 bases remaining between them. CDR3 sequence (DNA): TGTGCCAGCGTTGGGGCTGGGGGTGGATCGGATACGCAGTATTTT. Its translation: CASVGAGGGSDTQYF.

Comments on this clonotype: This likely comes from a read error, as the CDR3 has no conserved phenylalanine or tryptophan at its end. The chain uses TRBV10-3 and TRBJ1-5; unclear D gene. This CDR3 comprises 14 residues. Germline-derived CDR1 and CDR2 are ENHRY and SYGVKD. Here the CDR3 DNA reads TGCGCCATCAGTGAGTCGTCGAACAATCAGCTCCAGCATTTA. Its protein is CAISESSNNQLQHL.

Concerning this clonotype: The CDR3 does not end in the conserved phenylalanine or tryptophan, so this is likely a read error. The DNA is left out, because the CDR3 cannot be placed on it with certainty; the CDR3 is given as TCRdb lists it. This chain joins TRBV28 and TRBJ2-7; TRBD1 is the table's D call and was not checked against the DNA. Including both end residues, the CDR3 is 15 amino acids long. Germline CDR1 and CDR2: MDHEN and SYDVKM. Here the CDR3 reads CASSLIGGLTYEQYL.

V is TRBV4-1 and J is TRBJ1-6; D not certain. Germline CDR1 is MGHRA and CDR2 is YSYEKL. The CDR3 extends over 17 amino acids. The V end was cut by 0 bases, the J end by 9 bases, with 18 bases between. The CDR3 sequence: CASSQDRRRGAGSPLHF. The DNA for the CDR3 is TGCGCCAGCAGCCAAGATAGAAGGCGGGGTGCCGGTTCACCCCTCCACTTT.

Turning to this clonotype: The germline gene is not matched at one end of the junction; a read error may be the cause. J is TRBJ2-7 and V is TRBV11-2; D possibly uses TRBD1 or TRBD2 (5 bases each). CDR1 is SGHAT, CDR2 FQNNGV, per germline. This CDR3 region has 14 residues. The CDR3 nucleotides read TGTGCTAGCAGGTTAACCGACGGGGCCTACGAGCAGCACTTC. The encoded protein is CASRLTDGAYEQHF.

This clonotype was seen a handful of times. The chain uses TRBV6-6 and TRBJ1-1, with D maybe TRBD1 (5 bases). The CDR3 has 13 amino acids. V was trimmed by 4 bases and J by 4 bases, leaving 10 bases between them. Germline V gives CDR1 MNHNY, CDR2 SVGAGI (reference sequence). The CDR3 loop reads CASSWGGGTEAFF. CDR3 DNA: TGTGCCAGCAGTTGGGGGGGGGGCACTGAAGCTTTCTTT.